This TCR beta chain comes out of a study of cytomegalovirus exposure and HLA in healthy donors. Study context: The Caucasian-associated ancestry cluster held around 81% of over 350 genotyped donors. Study conclusions and caveats: About 87% or about 30% of the time was how often most TCR beta V segments were productive, according to an earlier analysis.

The CDR3 totals 12 residues. Trimming shortened V by 4 bases and J by 5 bases, and 8 bases separated the two germline ends. Germline CDR1 and CDR2: KGHSH and LQKENI. Note on this clone: Its antigen is not identified.

The PCR contained 60 Vbeta and 13 Jbeta primers. Original handling: An analysis that came later counted tens of millions of unique TCR beta chains, 9 million to 12 million shared. Here immunoSEQ multiplex PCR was the method, and the copy in TCRdb shows in-frame clones only, minus some. That table is the source of V, J and clone size, and D and trimming were worked out from the DNA. The sample lists approximately 190,000 clones; roughly 73% were seen once. The chain couples TRBV18 to TRBJ1-2; D call uncertain. The sample consisted of PBMCs. The TCR was taken from a woman aged 25 to 39 in good health and CMV-seronegative. CDR3 bases: TGTGCCAGCTCACAGGCGGGATATGGCTACACCTTC. Its translation is CASSQAGYGYTF. The full variable domain, with the rest looked up from reference TRBV18 and TRBJ1-2, is NAGVMQNPRHLVRRRGQEARLRCSPMKGHSHVYWYRQLPEEGLKFMVYLQKENIIDESGMPKERFSAEFPKEGPSILRIQQVVRGDSAAYFCASSQAGYGYTFGSGTRLTVV.